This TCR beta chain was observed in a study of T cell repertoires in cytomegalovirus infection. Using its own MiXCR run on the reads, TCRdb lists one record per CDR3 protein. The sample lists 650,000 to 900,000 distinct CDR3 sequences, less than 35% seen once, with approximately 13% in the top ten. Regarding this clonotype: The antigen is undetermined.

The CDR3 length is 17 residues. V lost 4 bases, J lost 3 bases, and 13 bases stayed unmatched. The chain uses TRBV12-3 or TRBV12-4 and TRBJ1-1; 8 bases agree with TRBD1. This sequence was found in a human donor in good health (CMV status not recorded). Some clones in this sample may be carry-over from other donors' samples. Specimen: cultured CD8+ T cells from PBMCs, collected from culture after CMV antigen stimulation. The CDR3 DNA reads TGTGCCAGCAGTTACCCCGACAGGGGCCGGGTCGACACTGAAGCTTTCTTT. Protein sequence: CASSYPDRGRVDTEAFF.